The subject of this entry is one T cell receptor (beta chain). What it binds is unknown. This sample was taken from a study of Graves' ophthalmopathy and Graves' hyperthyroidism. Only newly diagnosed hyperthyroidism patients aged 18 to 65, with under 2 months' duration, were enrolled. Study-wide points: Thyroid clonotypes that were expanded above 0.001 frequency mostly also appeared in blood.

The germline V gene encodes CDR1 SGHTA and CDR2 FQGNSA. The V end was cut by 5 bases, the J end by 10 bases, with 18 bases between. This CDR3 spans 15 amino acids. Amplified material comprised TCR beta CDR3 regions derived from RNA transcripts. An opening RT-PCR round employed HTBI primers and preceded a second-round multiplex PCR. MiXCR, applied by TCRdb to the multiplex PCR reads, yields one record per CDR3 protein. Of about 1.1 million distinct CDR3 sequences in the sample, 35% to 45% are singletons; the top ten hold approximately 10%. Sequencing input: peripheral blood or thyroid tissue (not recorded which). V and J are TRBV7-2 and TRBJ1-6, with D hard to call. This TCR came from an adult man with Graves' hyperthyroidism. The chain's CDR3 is CASSPRGGDGSPLHF. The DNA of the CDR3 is TGTGCCAGCAGCCCCCGTGGCGGGGATGGGTCACCCCTCCACTTT.